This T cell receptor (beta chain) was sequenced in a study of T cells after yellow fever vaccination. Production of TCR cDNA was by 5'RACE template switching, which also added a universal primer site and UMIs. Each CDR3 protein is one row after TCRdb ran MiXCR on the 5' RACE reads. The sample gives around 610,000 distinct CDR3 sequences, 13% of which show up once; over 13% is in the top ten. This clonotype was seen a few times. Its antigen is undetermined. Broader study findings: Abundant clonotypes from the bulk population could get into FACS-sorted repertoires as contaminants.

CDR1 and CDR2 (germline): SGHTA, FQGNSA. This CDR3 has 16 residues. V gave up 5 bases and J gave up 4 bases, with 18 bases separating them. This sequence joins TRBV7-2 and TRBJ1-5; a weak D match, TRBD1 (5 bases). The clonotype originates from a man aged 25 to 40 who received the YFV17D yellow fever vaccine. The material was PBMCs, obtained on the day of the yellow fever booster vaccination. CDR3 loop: CASSLWGPPGNQPQHF. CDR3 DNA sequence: TGTGCCAGCAGCCTATGGGGACCTCCTGGGAATCAGCCCCAGCATTTT. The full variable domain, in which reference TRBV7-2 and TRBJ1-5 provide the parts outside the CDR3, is GAGVSQSPSNKVTEKGKDVELRCDPISGHTALYWYRQSLGQGLEFLIYFQGNSAPDKSGLPSDRFSAERTGGSVSTLTIQRTQQEDSAVYLCASSLWGPPGNQPQHFGDGTRLSIL.